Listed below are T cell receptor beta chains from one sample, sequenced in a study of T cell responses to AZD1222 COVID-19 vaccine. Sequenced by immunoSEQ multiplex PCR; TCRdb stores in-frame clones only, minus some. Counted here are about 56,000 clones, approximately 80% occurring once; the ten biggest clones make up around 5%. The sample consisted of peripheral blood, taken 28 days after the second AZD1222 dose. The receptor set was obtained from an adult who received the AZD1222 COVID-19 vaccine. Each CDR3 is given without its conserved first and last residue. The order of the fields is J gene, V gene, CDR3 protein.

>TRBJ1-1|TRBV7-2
ASRLTVYTEAF
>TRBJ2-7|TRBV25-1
ASSPQDIAYEQY
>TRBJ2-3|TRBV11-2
ASSPGLAGSTDTQY
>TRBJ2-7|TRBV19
ARGTSDYEQY
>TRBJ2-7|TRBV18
ASSQPGLAVYEQY
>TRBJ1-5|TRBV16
ASSAGDRGFQPQH
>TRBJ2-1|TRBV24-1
ATSSADRDYNEQF
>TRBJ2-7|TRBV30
AWSPAYEQY
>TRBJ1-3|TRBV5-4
ASSLRGAGNTIY
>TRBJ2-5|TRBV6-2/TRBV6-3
ASSDRVLKTQY
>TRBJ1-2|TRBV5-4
ASSLIFGGNGYT
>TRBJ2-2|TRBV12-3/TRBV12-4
ASSLAATGELF
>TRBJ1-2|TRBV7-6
ASSLEVSGLGYT
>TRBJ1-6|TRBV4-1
ASSQEGHLGSPLH
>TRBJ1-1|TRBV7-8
ASSLGARGVNTEAF
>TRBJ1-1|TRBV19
ASTQGTMNTEAF
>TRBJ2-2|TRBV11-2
ASSLGGITGELF